The clone carrying this TCR beta chain was observed a handful of times. TCRdb called the 5' RACE reads again in MiXCR, with one record for every CDR3 protein. In the table there are some 340,000 distinct CDR3 sequences, roughly 14% of which are singletons. The data belong to a study of CD8 T cells in ankylosing spondylitis. Specimen: blood, either unsorted or a sorted T cell fraction (not recorded which). The receptor comes from a male donor with ankylosing spondylitis or in good health (not recorded which).

This CDR3 is CASSSSGRRTYEQYF. The CDR3 bases are TGTGCCAGCAGTTCCTCCGGACGGCGAACCTACGAGCAGTACTTC. The gene calls are TRBV6-2 or TRBV6-3 and TRBJ2-7; D is unresolved. CDR1 and CDR2 from the germline V gene are MNHEY and SVGEGT. V gave up 4 bases and J gave up 2 bases, with 15 bases separating them. This CDR3 is 15 amino acids long.